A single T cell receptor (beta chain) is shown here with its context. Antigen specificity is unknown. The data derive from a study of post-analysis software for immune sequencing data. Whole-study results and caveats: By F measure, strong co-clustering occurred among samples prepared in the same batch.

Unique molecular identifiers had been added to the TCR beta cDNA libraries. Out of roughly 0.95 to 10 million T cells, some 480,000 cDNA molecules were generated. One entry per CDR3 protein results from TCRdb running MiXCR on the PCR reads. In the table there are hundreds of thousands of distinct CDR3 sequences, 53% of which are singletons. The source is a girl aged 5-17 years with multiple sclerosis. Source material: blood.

As DNA, the CDR3 is TGTGCCACCAGCAGAGCCTACAATGAGCAGTTCTTC. Translated: CATSRAYNEQFF. The gene calls are TRBV15 and TRBJ2-1, with unresolved D. The CDR3 runs to 12 residues. The germline CDR1 and CDR2 sequences are LNHNV and YYDKDF (reference sequence). V lost 1 base, J lost 2 bases, and 0 bases lay in between.